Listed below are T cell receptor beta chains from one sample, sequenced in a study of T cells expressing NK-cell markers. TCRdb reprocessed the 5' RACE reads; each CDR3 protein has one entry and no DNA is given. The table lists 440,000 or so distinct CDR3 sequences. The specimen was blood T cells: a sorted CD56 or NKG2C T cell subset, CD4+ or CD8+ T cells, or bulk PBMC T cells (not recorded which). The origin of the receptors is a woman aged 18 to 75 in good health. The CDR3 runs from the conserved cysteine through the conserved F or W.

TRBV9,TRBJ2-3,CASSAAGGVTDTQYF
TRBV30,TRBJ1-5,CAWSVYSSNQPQHF
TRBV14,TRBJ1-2,CASSQSGAEGYTF
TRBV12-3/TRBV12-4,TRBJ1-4,CASLPWGFGNEKLFF
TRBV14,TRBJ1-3,CASSPHGTARWDTIYF
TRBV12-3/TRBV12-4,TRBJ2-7,CASSLDGAGEQYF
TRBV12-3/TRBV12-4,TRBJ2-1,CAVGGGSSYNEQFF
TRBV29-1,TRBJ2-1,CSGSSGQGANNEQFF
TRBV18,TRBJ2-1,CASTYRLLSKYVGNEQFF
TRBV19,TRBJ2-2,CASSPSLMNTGELFF
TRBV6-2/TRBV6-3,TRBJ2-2,CASSYEEGGDTGELFF
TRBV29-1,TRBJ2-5,CSVARGTAPEETQYF
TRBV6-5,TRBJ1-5,CASSYGQGGNQPQHF